The T cell receptor beta chain under discussion was sequenced for a study of human T cells and chemical hapten exposure. Across the study: Mostly female, the patients presented with alopecia areata, totalis or universalis.

This clonotype showed up many times. Its antigen is undetermined. Time point indicated: pre-sensitization, week 0. Treatment in this sample: therapeutic diphenylcyclopropenone sensitization with weekly scalp DPC. Participating donors were patients with alopecia, aged 18 to 70 years, considered appropriate candidates for DPC. The V gene's germline CDR1 is DFQATT and CDR2 SNEGSKA (reference sequence). This CDR3 contains 13 residues. V lost 3 bases, J lost 0 bases, and 5 bases lay in between. In the original workflow: Approximately 100,000 TCRs per sample was the median, with a range of about 23,224 to 750,000. TCRdb processed the RACE reads anew with MiXCR; each CDR3 protein has one entry. TCRdb assigned the V and J calls; the authors' analysis was not used. The data show about 250,000 distinct CDR3 sequences, roughly 7.7% seen once. Overall study findings and caveats: There was alopecia in the donors, so their immune response may differ from that of healthy people.

This clonotype was obtained from a man aged 18-30 years with alopecia areata. Some clones in this sample may be carry-over from other donors' samples. The sample in question was whole blood, obtained in connection with sensitization to the hapten diphenylcyclopropenone (DPC). This chain connects TRBV20-1 to TRBJ2-2; no definite D call. The chain's CDR3 is CSASDPNTGELFF. The CDR3 DNA is TGCAGTGCTAGCGACCCGAACACCGGGGAGCTGTTTTTT.